This T cell receptor beta chain is drawn from a study of blood T cells in healthy people across ages. A second about 7 to 12 cycle PCR used barcoded and J-beta primers. A single record per CDR3 protein comes from TCRdb applying MiXCR to the 5' RACE reads. Of over a million distinct CDR3 sequences listed, approximately 60% are singletons. This receptor was identified in a man aged 18-30 years in good health. Source material: blood.

CDR3 sequence (DNA): TGTGCCAGCAGTTACGGCGAATCCGGTGGTACGCAGTATTTT. This sequence encodes CASSYGESGGTQYF. The chain recombines TRBV6-6 with TRBJ2-3; D is ambiguous. Germline V gene lookup returns CDR1 MNHNY and CDR2 SVGAGI (reference sequence). The CDR3 covers 14 residues. Trimming took 2 bases from V and 8 from J, leaving 14 bases between them.